These 22 T cell receptor beta chains share one sample of origin, sequenced in a study of T cells in Graves' hyperthyroidism and ophthalmopathy. Regions amplified from RNA transcripts were the TCR beta CDR3 regions. First-round RT-PCR with HTBI primers amplified the TCR CDR3 region. TCRdb reprocessed the multiplex PCR reads with MiXCR, giving one entry per CDR3 protein. Here the sample spans fewer than 900,000 distinct CDR3 sequences, over 15% being singletons. The sequenced material came from blood. The receptors stem from a woman aged 50 to 60 with Graves' hyperthyroidism that later progressed to Graves' ophthalmopathy.

The rearrangement joins TRBV7-3 to TRBJ2-5; 9 bases line up with TRBD2. The germline gives CDR1 SGHTA, CDR2 FQGTGA. V gave up 4 bases and J gave up 2 bases; unmatched junction bases: 11. The CDR3 extends over 17 amino acids. Written as DNA, the CDR3 is TGTGCCAGCAGCTCCCCGGGGGCTAGCGGGGCACAAGAGACCCAGTACTTC. Translated, it gives CASSSPGASGAQETQYF.

With regard to this clonotype: The junction departs from the called germline gene at one end, perhaps through a read error. J is TRBJ2-5 and V is TRBV3-1, with 11 bases matching TRBD2. This CDR3 is 17 amino acids long. Germline CDR1 reads LGHDT; CDR2 reads YNNKEL (reference sequence). Here the CDR3 reads CASSPGRASGGRETQYF. The CDR3 DNA reads as TGTGCCAGCAGCCCTGGGAGGGCTAGCGGGGGGCGAGAGACACAGTACTTC.

This chain links TRBV10-3 with TRBJ1-2; 11 bases are shared with TRBD1. The CDR3 totals 17 residues. The germline V gene encodes CDR1 ENHRY and CDR2 SYGVKD. V lost 2 bases and J lost 0; bases outside the gene matches: 5. Written as DNA, the CDR3 is TGTGCCATCAGTGAGCCGAGGGGACAGGGGGCTAACTATGGCTACACCTTC. This gives the protein CAISEPRGQGANYGYTF.

Many counts were recorded for this clonotype. This chain uses TRBV3-1 with TRBJ1-6; TRBD1 might be the D (5 bases). This CDR3 is built from 15 residues. Trimming cost V 6 bases and J 9 bases, with 18 bases left between them. Germline V gene data show CDR1 as LGHDT and CDR2 as YNNKEL (reference sequence). CDR3 sequence (DNA): TGTGCCAGCAGTCCGATGAGGGGAGGCCCTTCACCCCTCCACTTT. It translates to CASSPMRGGPSPLHF.

This clonotype was seen only a few times. This sequence joins TRBV6-1 and TRBJ1-4; D is uncertain. V lost 5 bases and J lost 3, with 13 bases in between. This CDR3 is built from 15 residues. Per germline, CDR1 MNHNS and CDR2 SASEGT. The CDR3 bases are TGTGCCAGCAGTCTTAAGGGTTCGGCTAATGAAAAACTGTTTTTT. Amino acids: CASSLKGSANEKLFF.

The chain employs TRBV19 and TRBJ1-5, with 9 bases fitting TRBD1. The CDR3 totals 14 residues. J was trimmed by 6 bases and V by 3 bases; bases with no gene match: 3. CDR1 and CDR2 (germline): LNHDA, SQIVND (reference sequence). The CDR3 here is CASSIGTGTQPQHF. CDR3 DNA sequence: TGTGCCAGTAGTATTGGGACAGGGACTCAGCCCCAGCATTTT.

This clonotype has only a few counts. The chain employs TRBV12-3 or TRBV12-4 and TRBJ1-2; D is unclear. V was cut by 4 bases and J by 13 bases, with 13 bases left in between. The CDR3 runs to 11 residues. The CDR3 reads CASSSRTAPTF. CDR3 bases: TGTGCCAGCAGTTCTAGGACGGCGCCCACCTTC.

V usage is TRBV20-1 and J usage is TRBJ2-7; 7 bases agree with TRBD2. The CDR3 runs to 15 residues. Germline V gene sequence: CDR1 DFQATT, CDR2 SNEGSKA (reference sequence). The V segment lost 2 bases and the J segment 0 bases; nucleotides outside the gene matches: 7. CDR3 residues: CSARFSGAHSYEQYF. The CDR3 DNA reads as TGCAGTGCTAGATTCAGCGGGGCCCACTCCTACGAGCAGTACTTC.

This clonotype has more than one count but fewer than ten. This chain links TRBV5-8 with TRBJ1-2, with 7 nucleotides matching TRBD1. V shed 2 bases, J shed 1 base, and the junction held 5 bases outside the gene matches. Germline lookup yields CDR1 SGHTS and CDR2 YDEGEE. The CDR3 contains 15 residues. CDR3 sequence: CASSLGGAYNYGYTF. In nucleotides, the CDR3 is TGTGCCAGCAGCTTAGGGGGCGCGTATAACTATGGCTACACCTTC.

The sample holds many counts of this clonotype. V and J are TRBV20-1 and TRBJ2-7, with D uncertain. The CDR3 runs to 13 residues. With 4 bases removed from V and 1 base from J, the gap between germline ends came to 11 bases. In germline, CDR1 is DFQATT, CDR2 SNEGSKA (reference sequence). CDR3 coding DNA: TGCAGTGCTAACGGGCAGACATCCTACGAGCAGTACTTC. Translation gives CSANGQTSYEQYF.

The chain combines TRBV20-1 with TRBJ1-5; no clear D gene. V lost 3 bases and J lost 2, with 14 bases in between. Germline CDR1 is DFQATT and CDR2 is SNEGSKA (reference sequence). The CDR3 contains 15 residues. The CDR3 loop reads CSASPQLGGNQPQHF. The CDR3 DNA is TGCAGTGCTAGTCCTCAGCTCGGTGGCAATCAGCCCCAGCATTTT.

This clonotype was seen at least ten times. V and J are TRBV27 and TRBJ2-1; 7 bases align to TRBD2. V lost 4 bases, J lost 7 bases, and 4 bases stayed unmatched. Per the germline V gene, CDR1 is MNHEY and CDR2 is SMNVEV (reference sequence). There are 13 residues in the CDR3. The CDR3 is CASSSGGGNEQFF. CDR3 coding DNA: TGTGCCAGCAGTTCTGGGGGGGGGAATGAGCAGTTCTTC.

The chain combines TRBV7-3 with TRBJ2-7, with 10 nucleotides matching TRBD2. CDR3 size: 15 residues. The germline gives CDR1 SGHTA, CDR2 FQGTGA. V lost 3 bases and J lost 4; bases outside the gene matches: 6. CDR3 amino acids: CASSFAGGLAYEQYF. DNA of the CDR3: TGTGCCAGCAGCTTTGCGGGGGGACTAGCGTACGAGCAGTACTTC.

This CDR3 reads CASSPGGRGEQFF. CDR3 nucleotide sequence: TGTGCCAGCTCACCTGGGGGAAGGGGTGAGCAGTTCTTC. The chain is built from TRBV18 and TRBJ2-1, with D tentatively TRBD1 or TRBD2 (5 bases each). The V gene's germline CDR1 is KGHSH and CDR2 LQKENI. CDR3 length: 13 amino acids. V shed 3 bases and J shed 9 bases, with 12 bases lying between them.

To note about this clonotype: A much larger clone lies a single base off, so this may be a read error. The CDR3, as DNA: TGCAGTGCTAGAGACAGGGGGGGCTATGGCTACACCTTC. Protein sequence: CSARDRGGYGYTF. The rearrangement joins TRBV20-1 to TRBJ1-2, with 7 positions matching TRBD1. V was clipped by 0 bases and J by 4 bases; unmatched bases: 2. The CDR3 consists of 13 residues. Germline CDR1 DFQATT, CDR2 SNEGSKA (reference sequence).

This clonotype has ten or more counts. The chain couples TRBV5-1 to TRBJ2-3, with TRBD2 identical over 9 bases. V shed 5 bases and J 4 bases; nucleotides not matched to a gene: 5. The CDR3 is 14 amino acids. Germline assignment: CDR1 SGHRS and CDR2 YFSETQ. The CDR3 sequence is CASRDSGGADTQYF. CDR3 sequence (DNA): TGCGCCAGCAGGGATAGCGGGGGCGCAGATACGCAGTATTTT.

In its sample, this clonotype was seen many times. V usage is TRBV7-6 and J usage is TRBJ2-3; D tentatively fits TRBD1 or TRBD2 (5 bases each). Germline V gene lookup returns CDR1 SGHVS and CDR2 FNYEAQ. The CDR3 contains 15 residues. V gave up 2 bases and J gave up 4 bases, with 13 bases separating them. This CDR3 reads CASSLSEGNADTQYF. The CDR3 nucleotides are TGTGCCAGCAGCTTAAGTGAGGGGAATGCAGATACGCAGTATTTT.

This clonotype came up many times. The CDR3 sequence is CASSGWVQRGGSEQYF. Here the CDR3 DNA reads TGTGCCAGCAGTGGATGGGTGCAACGAGGGGGCTCCGAGCAGTACTTC. The rearrangement uses TRBV2 and TRBJ2-7; TRBD1 agrees at 7 bases. The V and J ends lost 4 bases and 6 bases, in that order; junction bases with no gene match: 15. The CDR3 contains 16 residues. Looked up from germline, CDR1 is SNHLY and CDR2 is FYNNEI.

There are many counts of this clonotype. The chain couples TRBV20-1 to TRBJ1-1, with D unresolved. Deletions cut 6 bases from V and 1 base from J, with 9 bases between. Germline V gene sequence: CDR1 DFQATT, CDR2 SNEGSKA (reference sequence). The CDR3 contains 12 residues. DNA for the CDR3: TGCAGTGCGAGTGTGGGGAACACTGAAGCTTTCTTT. It translates to CSASVGNTEAFF.

This clonotype was picked up a small number of times. V and J are TRBV6-2 or TRBV6-3 and TRBJ1-5; no clear D gene. There are 14 residues in the CDR3. The V gene lost 6 bases and the J gene lost 7 bases, with 16 bases spanning the gap. CDR1 and CDR2 from the germline V gene are MNHEY and SVGEGT. The CDR3 DNA reads TGTGCCAGCAGCCCGTACTCTACTTACCAGCCCCAGCATTTT. This codes for CASSPYSTYQPQHF.

This clonotype was found a few times. The genes are TRBV9 and TRBJ2-2, with D uncertain. Germline V gene lookup returns CDR1 SGDLS and CDR2 YYNGEE. This CDR3 is 15 amino acids long. V was pared by 0 bases and J by 3 bases, with 9 bases between. This CDR3 reads CASSVVDYDTGELFF. CDR3 bases: TGTGCCAGCAGCGTAGTCGATTATGACACCGGGGAGCTGTTTTTT.

This chain uses TRBV18 with TRBJ2-2, with 11 bases aligning to TRBD2. This CDR3 contains 20 residues. CDR1 is KGHSH and CDR2 is LQKENI in the germline V gene. V was clipped by 2 bases and J by 3 bases; unmatched bases: 14. The CDR3 here is CASSPTSDRLAGLYTGELFF. The CDR3, as DNA: TGTGCCAGCTCACCAACTAGTGACAGACTAGCGGGGCTCTACACCGGGGAGCTGTTTTTT.